This TCR beta chain was retrieved from a study of early T cells in non-severe SARS-CoV-2 infection (dated by TCRdb to the early 2020s). Context from the whole study: Bulk RNA from unsorted whole blood was used for TCR sequencing, so alpha and beta chains could not be paired.

This clonotype was counted between two and nine times. What this receptor recognizes is not known. Base qualities are not recorded, but no much larger clone differs from it by a single base. Libraries were made using 5' RACE. Sequenced using a NextSeq 500. Unique molecular identifiers were attached to individual cDNA molecules in the TCR library protocol so that sequencing error and PCR bias could be corrected. TCR alpha and beta chains were both sequenced, and the abundances of alpha and beta sequences in each sample were closely correlated with each other. The paper's processing steps were these. V gene, J gene and CDR3 annotation of TCR sequences was performed with Decombinator V4. Expanded TCRs were defined as changing significantly between any two time points under a Poisson model with p below 0.0001. TCR abundances were normalised to the total number of TCRs sequenced per sample and expressed as counts per million. VDJdb, accessed 1 November 2021, was searched for CMV, EBV and SARS-CoV-2 annotated TCRs, excluding TCRs annotated for multiple antigens. TCRdb applied fastp at Q25 and MiXCR to the public reads, then kept only in-frame beta chains. When rows share a CDR3 protein, they turn into one entry using the most common DNA and genes. TCRdb's processing, not the study's, gives the V and J calls here. The sample table holds roughly 52,000 distinct CDR3 sequences, of which 5% to 7.5% were seen once. Around 5% of the sample belongs to the ten largest clones.

Here is what the overall study found, with its caveats: VDJdb matching was skewed toward anti-spike CD8 responses, so virus-specific expansions were likely underestimated and private and CD4 specificities were missed.

The study was a case-control design nested within a healthcare worker cohort in London, UK, with weekly nasopharyngeal swab PCR tests and blood sampling. Healthcare workers were enrolled in the week of the UK lockdown, from 23 to 31 March 2020, and were followed every week for up to about 15 weeks. The receptor was isolated from an adult who was a healthcare worker with PCR-confirmed SARS-CoV-2 infection or an uninfected control (not recorded which). Material: whole blood, obtained at baseline.

For the CDR3, the sequence is CASSIVPGLLNEQFF. The DNA reads TGTGCCAGTAGTATAGTACCGGGACTTCTGAATGAGCAGTTCTTC. The chain is assembled from TRBV19 and TRBJ2-1; matching of 6 bases hints at TRBD2 as the D gene. The junction carries 14 bases between V and J, which are trimmed by 1 base and 7 bases respectively. The CDR3 holds 15 amino acids from the cysteine to the phenylalanine. Just CDR3 DNA is preserved here, 45 bases in frame from base 1. As encoded in the germline V gene (reference sequence), CDR1 is LNHDA while CDR2 is SQIVND.